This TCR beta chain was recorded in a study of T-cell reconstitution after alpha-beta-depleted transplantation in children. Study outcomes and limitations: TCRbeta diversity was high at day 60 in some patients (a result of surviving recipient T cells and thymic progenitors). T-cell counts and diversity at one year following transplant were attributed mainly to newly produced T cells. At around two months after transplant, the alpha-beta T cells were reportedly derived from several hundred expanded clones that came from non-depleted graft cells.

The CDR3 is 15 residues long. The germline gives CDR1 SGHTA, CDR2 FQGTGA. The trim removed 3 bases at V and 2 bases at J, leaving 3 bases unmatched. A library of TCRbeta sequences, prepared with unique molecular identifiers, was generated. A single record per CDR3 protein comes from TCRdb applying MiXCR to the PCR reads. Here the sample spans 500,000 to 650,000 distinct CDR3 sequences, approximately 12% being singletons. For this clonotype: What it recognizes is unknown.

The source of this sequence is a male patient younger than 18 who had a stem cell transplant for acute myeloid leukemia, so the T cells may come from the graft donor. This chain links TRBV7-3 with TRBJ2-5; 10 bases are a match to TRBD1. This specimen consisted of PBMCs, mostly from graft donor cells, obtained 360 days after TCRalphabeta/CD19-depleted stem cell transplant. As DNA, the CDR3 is TGTGCCAGCAGCTTCGCGGGACAGGGGCAAGAGACCCAGTACTTC. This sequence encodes CASSFAGQGQETQYF.